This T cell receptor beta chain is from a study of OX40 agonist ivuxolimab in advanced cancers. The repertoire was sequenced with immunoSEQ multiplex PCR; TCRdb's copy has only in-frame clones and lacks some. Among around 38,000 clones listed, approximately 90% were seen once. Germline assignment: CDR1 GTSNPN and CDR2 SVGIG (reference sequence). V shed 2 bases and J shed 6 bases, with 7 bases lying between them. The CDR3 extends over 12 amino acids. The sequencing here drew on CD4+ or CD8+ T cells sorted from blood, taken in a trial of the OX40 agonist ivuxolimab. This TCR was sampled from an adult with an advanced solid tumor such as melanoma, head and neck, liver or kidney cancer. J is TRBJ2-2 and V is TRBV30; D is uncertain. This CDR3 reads CAWSWSPGELFF. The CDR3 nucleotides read TGTGCCTGGAGTTGGTCCCCCGGGGAGCTGTTTTTT. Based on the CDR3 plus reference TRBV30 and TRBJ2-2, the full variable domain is SQTIHQWPATLVQPVGSPLSLECTVEGTSNPNLYWYRQAAGRGLQLLFYSVGIGQISSEVPQNLSASRPQDRQFILSSKKLLLSDSGFYLCAWSWSPGELFFGEGSRLTVL.